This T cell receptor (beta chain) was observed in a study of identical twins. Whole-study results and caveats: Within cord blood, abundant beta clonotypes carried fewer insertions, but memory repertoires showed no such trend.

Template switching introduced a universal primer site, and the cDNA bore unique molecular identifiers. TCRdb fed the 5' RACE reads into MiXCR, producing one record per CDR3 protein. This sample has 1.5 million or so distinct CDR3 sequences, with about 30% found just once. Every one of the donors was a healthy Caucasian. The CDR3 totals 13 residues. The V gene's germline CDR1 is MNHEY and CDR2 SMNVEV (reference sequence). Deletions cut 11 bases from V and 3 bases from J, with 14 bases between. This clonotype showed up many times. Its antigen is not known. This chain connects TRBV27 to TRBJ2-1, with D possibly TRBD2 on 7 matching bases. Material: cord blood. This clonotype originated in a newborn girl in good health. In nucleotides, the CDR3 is TGTGCCCGGCCGGGGGGCCTCTACAATGAGCAGTTCTTC. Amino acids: CARPGGLYNEQFF.